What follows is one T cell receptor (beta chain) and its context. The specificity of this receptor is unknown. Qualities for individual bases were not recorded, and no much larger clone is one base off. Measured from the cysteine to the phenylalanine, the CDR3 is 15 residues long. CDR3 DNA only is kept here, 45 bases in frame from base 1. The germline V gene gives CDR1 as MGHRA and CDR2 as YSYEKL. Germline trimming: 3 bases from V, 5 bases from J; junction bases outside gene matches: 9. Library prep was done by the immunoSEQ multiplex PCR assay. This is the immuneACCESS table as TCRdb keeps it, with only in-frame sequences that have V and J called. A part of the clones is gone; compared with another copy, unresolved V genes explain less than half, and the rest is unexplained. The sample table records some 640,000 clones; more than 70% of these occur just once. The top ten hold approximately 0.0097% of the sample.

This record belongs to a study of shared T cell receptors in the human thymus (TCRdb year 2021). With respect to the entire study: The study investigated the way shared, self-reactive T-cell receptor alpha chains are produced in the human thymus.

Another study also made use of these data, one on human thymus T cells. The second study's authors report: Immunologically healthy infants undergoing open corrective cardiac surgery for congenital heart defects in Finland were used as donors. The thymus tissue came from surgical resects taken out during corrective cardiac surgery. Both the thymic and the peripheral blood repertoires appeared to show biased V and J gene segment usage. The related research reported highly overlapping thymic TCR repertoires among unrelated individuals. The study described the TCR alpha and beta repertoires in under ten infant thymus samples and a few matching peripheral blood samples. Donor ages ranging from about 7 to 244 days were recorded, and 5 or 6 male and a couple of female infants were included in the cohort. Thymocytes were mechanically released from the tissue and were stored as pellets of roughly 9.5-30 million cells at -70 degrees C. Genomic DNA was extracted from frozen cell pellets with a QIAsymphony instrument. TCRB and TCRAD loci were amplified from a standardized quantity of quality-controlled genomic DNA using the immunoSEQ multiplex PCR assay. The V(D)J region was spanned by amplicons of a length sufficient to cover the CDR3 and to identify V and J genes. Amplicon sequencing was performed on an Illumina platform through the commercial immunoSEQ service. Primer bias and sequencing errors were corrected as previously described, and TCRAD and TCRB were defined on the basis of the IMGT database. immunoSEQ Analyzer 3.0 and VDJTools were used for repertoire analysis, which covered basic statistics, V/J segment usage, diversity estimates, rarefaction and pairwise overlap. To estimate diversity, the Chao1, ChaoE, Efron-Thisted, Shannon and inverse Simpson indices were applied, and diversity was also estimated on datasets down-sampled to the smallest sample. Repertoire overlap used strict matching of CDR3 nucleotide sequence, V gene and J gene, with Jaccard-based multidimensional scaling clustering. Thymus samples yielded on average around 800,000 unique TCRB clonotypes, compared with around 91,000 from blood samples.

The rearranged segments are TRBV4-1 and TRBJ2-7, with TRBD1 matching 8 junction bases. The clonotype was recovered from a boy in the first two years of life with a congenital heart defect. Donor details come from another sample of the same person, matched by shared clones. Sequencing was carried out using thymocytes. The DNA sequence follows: TGCGCCAGCAGCCATTCGGCCAGGGGGCCTCACGAGCAGTACTTC. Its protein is CASSHSARGPHEQYF.